Listed here are 24 T cell receptor beta chains from one sample, sequenced in a study of T cells after posttransplantation cyclophosphamide. Libraries were prepared by immunoSEQ multiplex PCR; TCRdb keeps only in-frame clonotypes and omits some of them. The sample shows 30,000 to 45,000 clones, roughly 78% of them seen only once. A marrow graft followed busulfan-fludarabine conditioning, with cyclophosphamide on days +3 and +4. Sequenced here: CD4+ T cells sorted from blood, sampled 1903 days after a stem cell transplant with posttransplant cyclophosphamide. The origin of the receptors is a female patient aged 35 to 55 who received an allogeneic stem cell transplant from a related donor, was CMV-positive, and had no GVHD. A subset of T cells may come from the graft donor.

This clone was picked up one time. The chain links TRBV11-2 to TRBJ2-5; no clear D gene. V was cut by 3 bases and J by 3 bases, with 2 bases left in between. The germline CDR1 and CDR2 sequences are SGHAT and FQNNGV. There are 11 residues in the CDR3. CDR3 residues: CASSFKETQYF. The CDR3 bases are TGTGCCAGCAGCTTTAAAGAGACCCAGTACTTC.

The DNA for the CDR3 is TGTGCCATCAGTGACCCGCTAAATGTCACCGGGGAGCTGTTTTTT. This sequence encodes CAISDPLNVTGELFF. V is TRBV10-3 and J is TRBJ2-2, with D unclear. CDR1 is ENHRY and CDR2 is SYGVKD in the germline V gene. With 3 bases removed from V and 4 bases from J, the gap between germline ends came to 12 bases. The CDR3 contains 15 residues.

DNA of the CDR3: TGTGCCATCAGTGTCGGGCGGGGGGAACAACGCAATGAGCAGTTCTTC. It is translated as CAISVGRGEQRNEQFF. This chain uses TRBV10-3 with TRBJ2-1; TRBD2 matches at 8 bases. The ends lost 4 bases at V and 6 bases at J; junction bases unmatched: 11. CDR3 size: 16 residues. Germline CDR1 is ENHRY and CDR2 is SYGVKD.

The V gene is TRBV5-4, the J gene TRBJ2-5, with 10 nucleotides matching TRBD2. This CDR3 has 17 residues. The V gene end was trimmed by 4 bases and the J gene end by 5 bases; junction bases not matched to a gene: 14. Germline V gives CDR1 SGHNT, CDR2 YYREEE (reference sequence). The CDR3 reads CASSEIGTSVLGETQYF. The CDR3 DNA reads as TGTGCCAGCAGCGAGATCGGGACTAGCGTTTTGGGGGAGACCCAGTACTTC.

This chain connects TRBV11-2 to TRBJ1-1, with 9 nucleotides matching TRBD1. The germline gives CDR1 SGHAT, CDR2 FQNNGV. The CDR3 loop spans 14 amino acids. Trimming removed 3 bases from V and 5 bases from J; junction bases left unmatched: 4. In DNA form, the CDR3 reads TGTGCCAGCAGCTTGGGACAGGGTAGGACTGAAGCTTTCTTT. It translates to CASSLGQGRTEAFF. The full variable domain, its missing parts supplied by reference TRBV11-2 and TRBJ1-1, is EAGVAQSPRYKIIEKRQSVAFWCNPISGHATLYWYQQILGQGPKLLIQFQNNGVVDDSQLPKDRFSAERLKGVDSTLKIQPAKLEDSAVYLCASSLGQGRTEAFFGQGTRLTVV.

This clone is judged medium-sized. Written as DNA, the CDR3 is TGTGCCAGCAGCTTAGAACGGGCAACTAATGAAAAACTGTTTTTT. This gives the protein CASSLERATNEKLFF. V usage is TRBV7-9 and J usage is TRBJ1-4; D is uncertain. V lost 1 base to trimming and J lost 0 bases, with 6 bases between them. The germline gives CDR1 SEHNR, CDR2 FQNEAQ (reference sequence). There are 15 residues in the CDR3.

This clone was seen once. The chain recombines TRBV29-1 with TRBJ1-1; 9 positions match TRBD1. Germline V gene data show CDR1 as SQVTM and CDR2 as ANQGSEA. CDR3 size: 13 residues. Trimming removed 7 bases from V and 2 bases from J; junction bases left unmatched: 5. The DNA of the CDR3 is TGCAGCGGACAGGGGGGGGTAAACACTGAAGCTTTCTTT. Translation: CSGQGGVNTEAFF.

V is TRBV7-3 and J is TRBJ2-6, with TRBD2 identical over 11 bases. Per germline, CDR1 SGHTA and CDR2 FQGTGA. The CDR3 is made up of 19 amino acids. J gave up 2 bases and V 1 base, and 7 bases lay outside the gene matches. The CDR3: CASSLRSSGGQAGANVLTF. CDR3 sequence (DNA): TGTGCCAGCAGCTTAAGATCTAGCGGGGGGCAGGCTGGGGCCAACGTCCTGACTTTC.

The rearrangement links TRBV28 to TRBJ1-2, with a possible D match to TRBD1 (6 bases). The CDR3 has 14 residues. Per germline, CDR1 MDHEN and CDR2 SYDVKM. The V end was cut by 3 bases, the J end by 8 bases, with 16 bases between. The CDR3 DNA follows: TGTGCCAGCAGTTTGTACGGGGGGGCAGGGGGCTACACCTTC. This translates into CASSLYGGAGGYTF.

The CDR3, as DNA: TGCGCCAGCAGCTTATCGCCAGGGCGGGAAAAACTGTTTTTT. Translating gives CASSLSPGREKLFF. V gene TRBV5-1 combines with J gene TRBJ1-4, with a tentative D call TRBD1 (5 bases). From germline, CDR1 is SGHRS and CDR2 YFSETQ. Trimming took off 2 bases at V and 8 bases at J, with 13 bases between the two ends. This CDR3 is built from 14 residues.

This clone was seen only once. The J gene is TRBJ2-1, the V gene TRBV10-3, with D possibly being TRBD2 (6 bases). The length of the CDR3 is 16 residues. Per the germline V gene, CDR1 is ENHRY and CDR2 is SYGVKD. The V end was cut by 2 bases, the J end by 1 base, with 12 bases between. The CDR3 reads CAISESGQVSYNEQFF. The CDR3 coding sequence is TGTGCCATCAGTGAGAGCGGGCAGGTATCCTACAATGAGCAGTTCTTC.

This rearrangement joins TRBV15 to TRBJ1-2; 9 nucleotides line up with TRBD1. J lost 3 bases, V lost 0 bases, and 2 bases had no gene match. Germline CDR1 LNHNV, CDR2 YYDKDF (reference sequence). The CDR3 loop spans 15 amino acids. The CDR3 DNA reads TGTGCCACCAGCAGAGATACAGGGGGCGACTATGGCTACACCTTC. Translated, it gives CATSRDTGGDYGYTF.

This clone has just a few counts. The V call is TRBV9, the J call TRBJ2-7; TRBD2 agrees at 9 bases. CDR3 size: 15 residues. V was pared by 4 bases and J by 1 base, with 6 bases of the junction left unmatched. Germline V gene data show CDR1 as SGDLS and CDR2 as YYNGEE. CDR3 nucleotide sequence: TGTGCCAGCAGCCAGGGACTAGCCGGATCCTACGAGCAGTACTTC. Encoded protein: CASSQGLAGSYEQYF.

The rearrangement joins TRBV18 to TRBJ2-7; 8 bases match TRBD2. The length of the CDR3 is 16 residues. The V gene's germline CDR1 is KGHSH and CDR2 LQKENI. J lost 5 bases, V lost 1 base, and 10 bases had no gene match. CDR3 bases: TGTGCCAGCTCACCACTTTACGGGGGGGCCGATCACGAGCAGTACTTC. Translated: CASSPLYGGADHEQYF.

V and J are TRBV4-1 and TRBJ2-7; TRBD1 aligns across 8 bases. The J segment lost 0 bases and the V segment lost 1 base, leaving 5 bases of the junction unmatched. Germline-derived CDR1 and CDR2 are MGHRA and YSYEKL. The length of the CDR3 is 16 residues. CDR3 nucleotide sequence: TGCGCCAGCAGCCAAGCGGACAGGGCGCGCTCCTACGAGCAGTACTTC. Translation gives CASSQADRARSYEQYF.

The chain uses TRBV4-3 and TRBJ2-7; 10 bases are shared with TRBD2. Germline V lookup: CDR1 LGHNA, CDR2 YSLEER. The V and J ends lost 0 bases and 3 bases, in that order; junction bases with no gene match: 14. The CDR3 runs 19 residues. Here the CDR3 reads CASSQDLGAGGQFDYEQYF. In nucleotides, the CDR3 is TGCGCCAGCAGCCAAGATTTAGGAGCGGGGGGGCAATTTGACTACGAGCAGTACTTC.

CDR3 region: CASSQESREYSNQPQHF. For the CDR3, the DNA is TGTGCCAGCAGCCAAGAATCCCGAGAATATAGCAATCAGCCCCAGCATTTT. The chain carries TRBV14 and TRBJ1-5, with unresolved D. The CDR3 is 17 amino acids. Germline V lookup: CDR1 SGHDN, CDR2 FVKESK. The V end lost 0 bases, the J end lost 0 bases, and 12 bases lay between the germline ends.

The chain carries TRBV18 and TRBJ1-1, with 10 nucleotides matching TRBD1. CDR1 is KGHSH and CDR2 is LQKENI in the germline V gene. The CDR3 has 16 residues. The junction had 5 bases not matched to a gene; V was cut back by 4 bases and J by 0 bases. The CDR3 spells CASSLGTGAMNTEAFF. DNA for the CDR3: TGTGCCAGCTCACTTGGGACAGGGGCCATGAACACTGAAGCTTTCTTT.

The rearrangement links TRBV28 to TRBJ1-5; no firm D call. The CDR3 is 12 residues long. Germline assignment: CDR1 MDHEN and CDR2 SYDVKM. Trimming cost V 5 bases and J 6 bases, with 8 bases left between them. The CDR3 region is CASSILGQPQHF. CDR3 in DNA: TGTGCCAGCAGTATCCTAGGTCAGCCCCAGCATTTT.

J is TRBJ2-5 and V is TRBV6-5, with 12 bases lining up with TRBD2. The CDR3 length is 15 residues. The V gene's germline CDR1 is MNHEY and CDR2 SVGAGI. With 7 bases clipped from V and 2 bases from J, the junction kept 5 bases outside the gene matches. CDR3 amino acids: CASTRTSGVQETQYF. CDR3 coding DNA: TGTGCCAGCACTCGGACTAGCGGGGTTCAAGAGACCCAGTACTTC.

The rearrangement uses TRBV19 and TRBJ1-6; 8 bases line up with TRBD1. V trimming: 1 base; J trimming: 5 bases; junction bases outside the gene matches: 4. The length of the CDR3 is 16 residues. CDR1 is LNHDA and CDR2 is SQIVND in the germline V gene (reference sequence). The CDR3 coding sequence is TGTGCCAGTAGTATAGGGCAGGGGGCGAATAATTCACCCCTCCACTTT. Amino acid sequence: CASSIGQGANNSPLHF.

The chain uses TRBV6-1 and TRBJ2-2; D is perhaps TRBD2 (7 bases). The V and J ends lost 7 bases and 7 bases respectively, with 16 bases between them. CDR1 MNHNS and CDR2 SASEGT come from the germline V gene. The CDR3 contains 14 residues. This CDR3 reads CASKNGGPGGELFF. In DNA form, the CDR3 reads TGTGCCAGCAAAAACGGGGGGCCGGGCGGGGAGCTGTTTTTT.

The rearrangement joins TRBV2 to TRBJ1-6; no firm D call. Looked up from germline, CDR1 is SNHLY and CDR2 is FYNNEI. The CDR3 contains 13 residues. V dropped 6 bases and J dropped 13 bases, with 16 bases sitting between them. Written as DNA, the CDR3 is TGTGCCAGCAGGGCCGAGGAGGCGCTGCCCCTCCACTTT. This translates into CASRAEEALPLHF.

The J gene is TRBJ2-6, the V gene TRBV4-1; D is possibly TRBD2 (6 bases). Between the trimmed V and J ends, which lost 8 bases and 2 bases, there was a span of 16 bases. Germline CDR1 MGHRA, CDR2 YSYEKL. The CDR3 runs 16 residues. The CDR3 spells CASRPGEGAGANVLTF. Written as DNA, the CDR3 is TGCGCCAGCCGACCGGGAGAAGGAGCTGGGGCCAACGTCCTGACTTTC.